This TCR beta chain derives from a study of CD8 T cells in ankylosing spondylitis. Quantitative barcoded 5'-RACE was used to prepare TCR beta libraries. One entry per CDR3 protein results from TCRdb running MiXCR on the 5' RACE reads. The profile shows 200,000 to 250,000 distinct CDR3 sequences, about 16% of them singletons. Points on this clonotype: Antigen specificity is unknown.

Notes on the study in general: Earlier literature documents some of the motif variants in reactive arthritis synovial fluid and blood. Fewer than ten highly homologous variants made up a TCR beta motif that seemed to typify ankylosing spondylitis blood.

Trimming took off 2 bases at V and 4 bases at J, with 12 bases between the two ends. This CDR3 is built from 15 residues. Germline V gene lookup returns CDR1 MNHEY and CDR2 SVGEGT. The TCR sequence derives from a male donor with ankylosing spondylitis. The sample consisted of blood, either unsorted or a sorted T cell fraction (not recorded which). The chain couples TRBV6-2 or TRBV6-3 to TRBJ2-1; possible D gene TRBD1, 5 bases. CDR3 sequence: CASSYGERGYNEQFF. The CDR3 bases are TGTGCCAGCAGTTACGGGGAAAGGGGATACAATGAGCAGTTCTTC.